Listed below are T cell receptor beta chains from one sample, sequenced in a study of response to subunit inactivated influenza vaccine. A single record per CDR3 protein comes from TCRdb applying MiXCR to the RT-PCR reads. The data contain 600,000 to 850,000 distinct CDR3 sequences, 12% to 15% of them singletons. The sample here was PBMCs from blood, taken less than 15 days before vaccination. The receptors were gathered from a man between 45 and 60 years old who received an inactivated influenza vaccine. The CDR3 runs from the conserved cysteine through the conserved F or W. A D gene is named only where the DNA matches it firmly. Size is stated for part of the rows, as once, few or many counts, or as a class when the clone is expanded.

v_gene: TRBV29-1; j_gene: TRBJ2-2; abundance: few; d_gene: NA; CDR3aa: CSVAEASYTGELFF; CDR3nt: TGCAGCGTTGCTGAGGCCAGCTACACCGGGGAGCTGTTTTTT
v_gene: TRBV20-1; j_gene: TRBJ1-5; abundance: NA; d_gene: NA; CDR3aa: CSARKLGVNQPQHF; CDR3nt: TGCAGTGCCAGGAAGTTGGGGGTCAATCAGCCCCAGCATTTT
v_gene: TRBV6-5; j_gene: TRBJ1-4; abundance: many; d_gene: NA; CDR3aa: CASSYSKVPGTNEKLFF; CDR3nt: TGTGCCAGCAGTTACTCGAAGGTCCCAGGGACTAATGAAAAACTGTTTTTT
v_gene: TRBV2; j_gene: TRBJ2-3; abundance: few; d_gene: NA; CDR3aa: CASSEAYSDTDTQYF; CDR3nt: TGTGCCAGCAGTGAAGCTTACTCGGACACAGATACGCAGTATTTT
v_gene: TRBV20-1; j_gene: TRBJ2-7; abundance: NA; d_gene: NA; CDR3aa: CSGYYQGYEQYF; CDR3nt: TGCAGTGGCTACTACCAAGGATACGAGCAGTACTTC
v_gene: TRBV4-3; j_gene: TRBJ2-5; abundance: NA; d_gene: TRBD1; CDR3aa: CASSQDLGTAQETQYF; CDR3nt: TGCGCCAGCAGCCAAGACCTTGGGACAGCCCAAGAGACCCAGTACTTC
v_gene: TRBV29-1; j_gene: TRBJ1-1; abundance: few; d_gene: TRBD1; CDR3aa: CSLRTGGTEAFF; CDR3nt: TGCAGCCTAAGGACAGGGGGCACTGAAGCTTTCTTT
v_gene: TRBV20-1; j_gene: TRBJ2-5; abundance: NA; d_gene: NA; CDR3aa: CSATLSGLSGTQYF; CDR3nt: TGCAGTGCAACCCTGTCGGGGTTATCGGGGACCCAGTACTTC
v_gene: TRBV5-1; j_gene: TRBJ2-1; abundance: few; d_gene: TRBD2; CDR3aa: CASSKPGTSGSRSYNEQFF; CDR3nt: TGCGCCAGCAGCAAACCCGGGACTAGCGGGTCTCGCTCCTACAATGAGCAGTTCTTC
v_gene: TRBV5-1; j_gene: TRBJ1-4; abundance: NA; d_gene: NA; CDR3aa: CASSLVGFATNEKLFF; CDR3nt: TGCGCCAGCAGCTTGGTTGGATTTGCAACTAATGAAAAACTGTTTTTT
v_gene: TRBV7-9; j_gene: TRBJ2-3; abundance: few; d_gene: NA; CDR3aa: CASSETSYGADTQYF; CDR3nt: TGTGCCAGCAGCGAAACTAGTTATGGGGCAGATACGCAGTATTTT
v_gene: TRBV20-1; j_gene: TRBJ2-1; abundance: few; d_gene: NA; CDR3aa: CSARDQRSSYNEQFF; CDR3nt: TGCAGTGCTAGAGACCAGCGTAGCTCCTACAATGAGCAGTTCTTC
v_gene: TRBV11-2; j_gene: TRBJ2-1; abundance: NA; d_gene: NA; CDR3aa: CASSLNRNEQFF; CDR3nt: TGTGCCAGCAGCCTCAATAGGAATGAGCAGTTCTTC
v_gene: TRBV11-2; j_gene: TRBJ2-3; abundance: NA; d_gene: NA; CDR3aa: CASSPRGAGTDTQYF; CDR3nt: TGTGCCAGCAGCCCTCGGGGGGCTGGCACAGATACGCAGTATTTT
v_gene: TRBV7-2; j_gene: TRBJ2-7; abundance: NA; d_gene: NA; CDR3aa: CASSLASSGTSYEQYF; CDR3nt: TGTGCCAGCAGCTTAGCCTCGTCAGGAACTTCCTACGAGCAGTACTTC
v_gene: TRBV6-2/TRBV6-3; j_gene: TRBJ1-2; abundance: few; d_gene: NA; CDR3aa: CASSYVTLRGYTF; CDR3nt: TGTGCCAGCAGTTACGTGACCCTCCGGGGCTACACCTTC
v_gene: TRBV12-3/TRBV12-4; j_gene: TRBJ2-5; abundance: NA; d_gene: TRBD1; CDR3aa: CASSPGGQGARETQYF; CDR3nt: TGTGCCAGCAGTCCCGGTGGACAGGGGGCAAGGGAGACCCAGTACTTC
v_gene: TRBV24-1; j_gene: TRBJ2-4; abundance: NA; d_gene: NA; CDR3aa: CATSLEGYIQYF; CDR3nt: TGTGCCACCAGTCTCGAGGGGTACATTCAGTACTTC
v_gene: TRBV4-1; j_gene: TRBJ2-7; abundance: NA; d_gene: NA; CDR3aa: CASSPNRDYEQYF; CDR3nt: TGCGCCAGCAGCCCTAACAGGGATTACGAGCAGTACTTC
v_gene: TRBV7-2; j_gene: TRBJ1-2; abundance: many; d_gene: NA; CDR3aa: CASSYDIAEAGIYGYTF; CDR3nt: TGTGCCAGCAGCTACGACATAGCGGAGGCAGGGATCTATGGCTACACCTTC
v_gene: TRBV7-8; j_gene: TRBJ2-1; abundance: NA; d_gene: NA; CDR3aa: CASSSIRTPYNEQFF; CDR3nt: TGTGCCAGCAGCAGTATTAGAACGCCCTACAATGAGCAGTTCTTC
v_gene: TRBV5-1; j_gene: TRBJ2-4; abundance: few; d_gene: TRBD1; CDR3aa: CASSGRGRRDIQYF; CDR3nt: TGCGCCAGCAGCGGCAGGGGGCGCAGGGACATTCAGTACTTC
v_gene: TRBV12-3/TRBV12-4; j_gene: TRBJ2-5; abundance: NA; d_gene: TRBD1; CDR3aa: CASSTRTGQETQYF; CDR3nt: TGTGCCAGCAGCACAAGGACAGGCCAAGAGACCCAGTACTTC
v_gene: TRBV4-2; j_gene: TRBJ2-7; abundance: many; d_gene: NA; CDR3aa: CASSQDQLVYEQYF; CDR3nt: TGTGCCAGCAGCCAAGATCAGCTAGTTTACGAGCAGTACTTC
v_gene: TRBV20-1; j_gene: TRBJ1-1; abundance: NA; d_gene: NA; CDR3aa: CSASGPNTEAFF; CDR3nt: TGCAGTGCTAGCGGACCGAACACTGAAGCTTTCTTT
v_gene: TRBV6-2/TRBV6-3; j_gene: TRBJ2-1; abundance: NA; d_gene: TRBD1; CDR3aa: CASSDPRDRGIDEQFF; CDR3nt: TGTGCCAGCAGTGACCCCCGGGACAGGGGGATCGATGAGCAGTTCTTC
v_gene: TRBV15; j_gene: TRBJ2-2; abundance: NA; d_gene: NA; CDR3aa: CATTMSANTGELFF; CDR3nt: TGTGCCACCACAATGTCTGCGAACACCGGGGAGCTGTTTTTT
v_gene: TRBV4-3; j_gene: TRBJ1-1; abundance: many; d_gene: NA; CDR3aa: CASSQDFPASEAFF; CDR3nt: TGCGCCAGCAGCCAAGATTTCCCGGCTTCTGAAGCTTTCTTT
v_gene: TRBV6-2/TRBV6-3; j_gene: TRBJ1-1; abundance: many; d_gene: NA; CDR3aa: CASYDGYTEAFF; CDR3nt: TGTGCCAGCTACGATGGGTACACTGAAGCTTTCTTT
v_gene: TRBV27; j_gene: TRBJ2-7; abundance: once; d_gene: TRBD1; CDR3aa: CASSQTVQGATSIYEQYF; CDR3nt: TGTGCCAGCAGTCAAACGGTACAGGGGGCGACAAGTATTTACGAGCAGTACTTC
v_gene: TRBV7-8; j_gene: TRBJ2-1; abundance: few; d_gene: TRBD2; CDR3aa: CASIAGGPGDEQFF; CDR3nt: TGTGCCAGTATAGCGGGGGGGCCGGGGGATGAGCAGTTCTTC
v_gene: TRBV5-1; j_gene: TRBJ2-7; abundance: few; d_gene: TRBD1; CDR3aa: CASSQGQHSYEQYF; CDR3nt: TGCGCCAGCAGCCAGGGACAGCACTCCTACGAGCAGTACTTC
v_gene: TRBV20-1; j_gene: TRBJ2-7; abundance: few; d_gene: NA; CDR3aa: CSARDIRTSYEQYF; CDR3nt: TGCAGTGCTAGAGATATCAGGACCTCCTACGAGCAGTACTTC